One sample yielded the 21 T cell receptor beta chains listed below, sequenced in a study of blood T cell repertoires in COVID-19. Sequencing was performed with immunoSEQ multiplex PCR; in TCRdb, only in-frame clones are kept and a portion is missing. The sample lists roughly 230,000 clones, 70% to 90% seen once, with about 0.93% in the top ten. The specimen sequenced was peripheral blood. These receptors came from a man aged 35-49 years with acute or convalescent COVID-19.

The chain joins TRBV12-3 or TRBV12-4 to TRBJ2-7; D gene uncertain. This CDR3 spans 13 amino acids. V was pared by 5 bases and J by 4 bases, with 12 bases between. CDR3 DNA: TGTGCCAGCAGTCCCAGTTGGAGTTACGAGCAGTACTTC. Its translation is CASSPSWSYEQYF.

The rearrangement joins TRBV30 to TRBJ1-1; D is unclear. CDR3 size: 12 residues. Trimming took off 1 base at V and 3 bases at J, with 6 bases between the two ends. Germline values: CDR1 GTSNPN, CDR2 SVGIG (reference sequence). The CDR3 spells CAWSERDTEAFF. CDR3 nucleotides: TGTGCCTGGAGTGAGAGGGACACTGAAGCTTTCTTT.

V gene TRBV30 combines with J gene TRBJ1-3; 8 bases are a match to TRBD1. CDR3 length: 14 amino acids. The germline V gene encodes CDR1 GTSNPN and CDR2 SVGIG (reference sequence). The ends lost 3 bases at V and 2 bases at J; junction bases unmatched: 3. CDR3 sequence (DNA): TGTGCCTGGAGAAAGACAGGGGCTGGAAACACCATATATTTT. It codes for CAWRKTGAGNTIYF.

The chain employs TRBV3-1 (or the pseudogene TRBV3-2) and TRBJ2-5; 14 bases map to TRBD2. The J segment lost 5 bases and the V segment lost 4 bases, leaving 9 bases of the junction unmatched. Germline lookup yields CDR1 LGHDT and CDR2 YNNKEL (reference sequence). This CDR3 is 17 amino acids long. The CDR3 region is CASSLEGLAGAGETQYF. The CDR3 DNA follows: TGTGCCAGCAGCCTCGAGGGACTAGCGGGGGCCGGTGAGACCCAGTACTTC.

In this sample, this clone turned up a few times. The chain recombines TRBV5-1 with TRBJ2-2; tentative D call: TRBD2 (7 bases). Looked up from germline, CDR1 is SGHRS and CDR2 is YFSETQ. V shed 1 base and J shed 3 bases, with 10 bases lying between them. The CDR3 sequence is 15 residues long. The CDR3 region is CASSLSGGYTGELFF. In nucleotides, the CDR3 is TGCGCCAGCAGCTTGTCGGGGGGCTACACCGGGGAGCTGTTTTTT.

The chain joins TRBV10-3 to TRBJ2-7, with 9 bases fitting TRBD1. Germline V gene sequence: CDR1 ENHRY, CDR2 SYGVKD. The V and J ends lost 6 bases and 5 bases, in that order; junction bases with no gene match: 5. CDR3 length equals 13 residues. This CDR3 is CAIRPGQGNEQYF. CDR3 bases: TGTGCCATCAGACCGGGACAGGGAAACGAGCAGTACTTC.

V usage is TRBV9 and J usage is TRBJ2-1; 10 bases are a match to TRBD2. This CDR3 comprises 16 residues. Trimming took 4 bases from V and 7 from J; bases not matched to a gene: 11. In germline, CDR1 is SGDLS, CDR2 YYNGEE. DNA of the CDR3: TGTGCCAGCAGCCCCCGTGGAGCGGGGGGGCCGAATGAGCAGTTCTTC. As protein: CASSPRGAGGPNEQFF.

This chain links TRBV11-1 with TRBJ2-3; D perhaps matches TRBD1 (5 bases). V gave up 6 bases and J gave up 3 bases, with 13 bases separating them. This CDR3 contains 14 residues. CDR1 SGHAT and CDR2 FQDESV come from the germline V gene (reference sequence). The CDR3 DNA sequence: TGTGCCAGCAGAGGGAACAGGATTACAGATACGCAGTATTTT. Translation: CASRGNRITDTQYF.

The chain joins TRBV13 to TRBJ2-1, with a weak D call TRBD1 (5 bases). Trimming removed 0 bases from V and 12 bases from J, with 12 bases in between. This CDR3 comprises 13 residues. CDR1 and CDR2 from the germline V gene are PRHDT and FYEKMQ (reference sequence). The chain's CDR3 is CASSLGTVQGQFF. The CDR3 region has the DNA TGTGCCAGCAGCTTAGGGACAGTCCAAGGGCAGTTCTTC.

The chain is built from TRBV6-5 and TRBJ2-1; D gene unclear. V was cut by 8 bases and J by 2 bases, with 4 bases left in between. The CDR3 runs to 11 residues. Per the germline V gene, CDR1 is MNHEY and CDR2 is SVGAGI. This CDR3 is CASLAYNEQFF. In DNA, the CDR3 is TGTGCCAGCCTAGCCTACAATGAGCAGTTCTTC.

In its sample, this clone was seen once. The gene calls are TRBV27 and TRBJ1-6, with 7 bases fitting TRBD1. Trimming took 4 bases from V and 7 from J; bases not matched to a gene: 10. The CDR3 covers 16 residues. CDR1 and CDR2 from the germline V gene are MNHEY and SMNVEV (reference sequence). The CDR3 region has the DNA TGTGCCAGCAGTTCCCCGTTTAGGGGGCAAAATTCACCCCTCCACTTT. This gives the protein CASSSPFRGQNSPLHF.

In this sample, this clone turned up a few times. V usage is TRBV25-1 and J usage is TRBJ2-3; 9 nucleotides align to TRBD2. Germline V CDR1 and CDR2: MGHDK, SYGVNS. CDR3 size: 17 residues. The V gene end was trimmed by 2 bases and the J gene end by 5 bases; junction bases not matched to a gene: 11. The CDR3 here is CASSERGGGASGDTQYF. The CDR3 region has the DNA TGTGCCAGCAGTGAAAGGGGCGGGGGGGCCTCCGGAGATACGCAGTATTTT.

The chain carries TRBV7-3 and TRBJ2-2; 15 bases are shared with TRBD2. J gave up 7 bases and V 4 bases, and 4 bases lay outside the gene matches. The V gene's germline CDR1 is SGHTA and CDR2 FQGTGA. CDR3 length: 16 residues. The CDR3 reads CASSSPGLAGGGELFF. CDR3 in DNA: TGTGCCAGCAGCTCACCGGGACTAGCGGGGGGCGGGGAGCTGTTTTTT.

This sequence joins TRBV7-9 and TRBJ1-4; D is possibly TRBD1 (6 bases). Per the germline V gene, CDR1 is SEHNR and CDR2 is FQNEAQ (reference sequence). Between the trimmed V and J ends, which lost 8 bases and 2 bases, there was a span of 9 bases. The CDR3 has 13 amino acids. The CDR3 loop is CASPGVTNEKLFF. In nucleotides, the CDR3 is TGTGCCAGCCCAGGGGTCACTAATGAAAAACTGTTTTTT.

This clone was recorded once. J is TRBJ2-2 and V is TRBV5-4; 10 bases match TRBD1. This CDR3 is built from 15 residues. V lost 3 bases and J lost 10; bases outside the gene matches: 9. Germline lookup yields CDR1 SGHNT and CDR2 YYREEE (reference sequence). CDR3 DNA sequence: TGTGCCAGCAGCTCCCCGACAGGGGGCAATGCGGAGCTGTTTTTT. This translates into CASSSPTGGNAELFF.

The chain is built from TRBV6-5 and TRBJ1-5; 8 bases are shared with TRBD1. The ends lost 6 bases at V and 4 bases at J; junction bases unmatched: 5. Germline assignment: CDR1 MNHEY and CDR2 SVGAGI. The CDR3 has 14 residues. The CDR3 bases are TGTGCCAGCAGGATCACAGGGGGGAATCAGCCCCAGCATTTT. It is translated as CASRITGGNQPQHF.

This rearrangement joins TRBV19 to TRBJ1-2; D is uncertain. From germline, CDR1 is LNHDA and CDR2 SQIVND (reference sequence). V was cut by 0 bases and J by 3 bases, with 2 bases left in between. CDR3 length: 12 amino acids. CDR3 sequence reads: CASSIDYYGYTF. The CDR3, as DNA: TGTGCCAGTAGTATAGACTACTATGGCTACACCTTC.

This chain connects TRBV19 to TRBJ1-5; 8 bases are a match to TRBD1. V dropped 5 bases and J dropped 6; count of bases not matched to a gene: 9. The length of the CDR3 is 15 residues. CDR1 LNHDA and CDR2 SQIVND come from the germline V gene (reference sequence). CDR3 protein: CASSQQGVLGQPQHF. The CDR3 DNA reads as TGTGCCAGTAGTCAACAGGGGGTGCTCGGTCAGCCCCAGCATTTT.

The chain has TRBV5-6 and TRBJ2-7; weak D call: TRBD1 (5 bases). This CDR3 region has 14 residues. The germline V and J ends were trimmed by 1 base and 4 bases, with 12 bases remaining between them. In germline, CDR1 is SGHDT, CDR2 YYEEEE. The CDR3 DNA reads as TGTGCCAGCAGCTTGTACAGGCCAGCATACGAGCAGTACTTC. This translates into CASSLYRPAYEQYF.

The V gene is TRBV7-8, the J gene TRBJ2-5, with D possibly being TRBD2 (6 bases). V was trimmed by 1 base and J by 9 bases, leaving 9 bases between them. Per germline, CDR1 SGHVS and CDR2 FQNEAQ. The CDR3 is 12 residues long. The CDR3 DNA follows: TGTGCCAGCAGCTTAGGGGCGGGGTCCCAGTACTTC. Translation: CASSLGAGSQYF.

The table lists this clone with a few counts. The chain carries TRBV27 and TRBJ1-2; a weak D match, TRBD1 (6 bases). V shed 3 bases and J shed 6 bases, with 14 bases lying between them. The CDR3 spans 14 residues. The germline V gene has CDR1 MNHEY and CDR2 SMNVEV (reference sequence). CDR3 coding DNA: TGTGCCAGCAGTTTTGGGGCGAACAGGGATGGCTACACCTTC. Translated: CASSFGANRDGYTF.